The 3 T cell receptor beta chains below were found in one sample sequenced in a study of blood T cells in healthy people across ages. Next came a second PCR, run for roughly 6 to 11 cycles, which used a sample-barcoded 5' primer along with a J-beta primer mix. Via MiXCR, TCRdb re-called the 5' RACE reads, giving one row per CDR3 protein. The data show just under 900,000 distinct CDR3 sequences, 25% to 35% seen once. Sequencing was done on a sample of blood. The receptors here all came from a woman older than 75 in good health.

This rearrangement joins TRBV28 to TRBJ2-2; no firm D call. Trimming removed 7 bases at V and 9 bases at J, with 15 bases between. Germline CDR1 reads MDHEN; CDR2 reads SYDVKM. The CDR3 length is 13 residues. CDR3 sequence: CASIGDPKRELFF. Here the CDR3 DNA reads TGTGCCAGCATAGGTGACCCGAAACGGGAGCTGTTTTTT. The full variable domain, with the rest looked up from reference TRBV28 and TRBJ2-2, is DVKVTQSSRYLVKRTGEKVFLECVQDMDHENMFWYRQDPGLGLRLIYFSYDVKMKEKGDIPEGYSVSREKKERFSLILESASTNQTSMYLCASIGDPKRELFFGEGSRLTVL.

Remarks on this clonotype: The junction and the germline gene differ at one end; a read error may be behind it. V usage is TRBV7-9 and J usage is TRBJ2-6, with D perhaps assigned TRBD1 or TRBD2 (5 bases each). CDR1 SEHNR and CDR2 FQNEAQ come from the germline V gene (reference sequence). The CDR3 loop spans 16 amino acids. CDR3 sequence: CASSLGGTSGANVPTF. CDR3 nucleotides: TGTGCCAGCAGCTTAGGGGGGACGTCTGGGGCCAACGTCCCGACTTTC.

This clonotype was detected ten times or more. The rearrangement joins TRBV7-9 to TRBJ2-7, with D hard to call. Germline V lookup: CDR1 SEHNR, CDR2 FQNEAQ (reference sequence). The CDR3 is 14 amino acids. Trimming took 2 bases from V and 2 from J, leaving 10 bases between them. Written as DNA, the CDR3 is TGTGCCAGCAGCTTAACCACTGGGGCCTACGAGCAGTACTTC. Translating it yields CASSLTTGAYEQYF.